This paragraph covers one T cell receptor beta chain sequence. The entry originates in a study of OX40 agonist ivuxolimab in advanced cancers. Clones were sequenced by immunoSEQ multiplex PCR, and TCRdb holds only the in-frame ones, with some missing. The profile shows about 110,000 clones, 75% to 95% of them singletons. J gave up 10 bases and V 6 bases, and 8 bases lay outside the gene matches. Germline V gives CDR1 LNHDA, CDR2 SQIVND (reference sequence). This CDR3 is built from 13 residues. The chain uses TRBV19 and TRBJ2-1, with 8 nucleotides matching TRBD1. The TCR comes from an adult with an advanced solid tumor such as melanoma, head and neck, liver or kidney cancer. Sequencing was performed on CD4+ or CD8+ T cells sorted from blood, taken in a trial of the OX40 agonist ivuxolimab. The chain's CDR3 is CASRPDREREQFF. The CDR3 DNA sequence: TGTGCCAGTAGGCCGGACAGGGAAAGGGAGCAGTTCTTC.